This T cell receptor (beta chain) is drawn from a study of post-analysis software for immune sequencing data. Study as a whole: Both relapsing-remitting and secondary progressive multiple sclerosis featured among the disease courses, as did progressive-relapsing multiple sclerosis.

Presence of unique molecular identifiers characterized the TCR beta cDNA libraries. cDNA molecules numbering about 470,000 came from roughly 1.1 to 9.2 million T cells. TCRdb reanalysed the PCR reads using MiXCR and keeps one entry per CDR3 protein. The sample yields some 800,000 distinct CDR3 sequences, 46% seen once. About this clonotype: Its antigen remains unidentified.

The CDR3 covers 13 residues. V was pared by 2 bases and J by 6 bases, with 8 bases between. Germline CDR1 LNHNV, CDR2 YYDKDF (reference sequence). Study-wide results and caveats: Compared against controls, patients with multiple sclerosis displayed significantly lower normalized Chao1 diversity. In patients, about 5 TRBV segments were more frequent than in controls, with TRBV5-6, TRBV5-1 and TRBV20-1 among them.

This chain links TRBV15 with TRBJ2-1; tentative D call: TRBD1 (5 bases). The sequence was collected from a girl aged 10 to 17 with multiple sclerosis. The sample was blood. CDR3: CATSRSGRNEQFF. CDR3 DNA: TGTGCCACCAGCAGATCAGGGCGCAATGAGCAGTTCTTC. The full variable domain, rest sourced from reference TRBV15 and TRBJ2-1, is DAMVIQNPRYQVTQFGKPVTLSCSQTLNHNVMYWYQQKSSQAPKLLFHYYDKDFNNEADTPDNFQSRRPNTSFCFLDIRSPGLGDTAMYLCATSRSGRNEQFFGPGTRLTVL.